This TCR beta chain was documented in a study of blood T cells in healthy people across ages. Extraction of total RNA produced a minimum of 5 micrograms from each sample. Primers used in a second PCR of roughly 6 to 11 cycles were a sample-barcoded 5' primer and a J-beta primer mix. TCRdb itself ran the 5' RACE reads through MiXCR, one entry per CDR3 protein. The data hold 650,000 to 950,000 distinct CDR3 sequences, with about 42% observed a single time. This clonotype was seen only a few times. The antigen remains unidentified. V was shortened by 4 bases and J by 0 bases, with 9 bases between the two germline ends. This CDR3 is built from 13 residues. Germline-derived CDR1 and CDR2 are SQVTM and ANQGSEA. Study results and limitations: The study could not conclusively compare naive and antigen-experienced cells, given its unsorted PBMCs. Diversity estimates drawn from one million T cells were deemed underestimates.

This TCR was sampled from a man aged 55 to 70 in good health. Source material: blood. The V call is TRBV29-1, the J call TRBJ1-2; unclear D gene. CDR3 sequence: CSVARETNYGYTF. Written as DNA, the CDR3 is TGCAGCGTTGCCCGGGAGACTAACTATGGCTACACCTTC.